Sequencing of this T cell receptor (beta chain) was carried out in a study of CD8+ T cells in alopecia areata. The CDR3 extends over 15 amino acids. The ends were cut back, 0 bases at V and 4 bases at J, with 12 bases in the middle. The V gene's germline CDR1 is PRHDT and CDR2 FYEKMQ (reference sequence). RNA extraction was followed by reverse transcription into cDNA, which acted as the sequencing template. Profiling relied on immunoSEQ multiplex PCR, and the TCRdb table lists in-frame clones only, not all of them. The repertoire consists of some 200,000 clones, with roughly three fifths occurring once and the leading ten covering under 5%.

This chain connects TRBV13 to TRBJ1-1; D unresolved. The TCR was taken from a human donor in good health. The sample consisted of CD8+ T cells sorted from blood. Here the CDR3 DNA reads TGTGCCAGCAGCTTAGGTGGCGGCGTGGGCACTGAAGCTTTCTTT. Translated, it gives CASSLGGGVGTEAFF.